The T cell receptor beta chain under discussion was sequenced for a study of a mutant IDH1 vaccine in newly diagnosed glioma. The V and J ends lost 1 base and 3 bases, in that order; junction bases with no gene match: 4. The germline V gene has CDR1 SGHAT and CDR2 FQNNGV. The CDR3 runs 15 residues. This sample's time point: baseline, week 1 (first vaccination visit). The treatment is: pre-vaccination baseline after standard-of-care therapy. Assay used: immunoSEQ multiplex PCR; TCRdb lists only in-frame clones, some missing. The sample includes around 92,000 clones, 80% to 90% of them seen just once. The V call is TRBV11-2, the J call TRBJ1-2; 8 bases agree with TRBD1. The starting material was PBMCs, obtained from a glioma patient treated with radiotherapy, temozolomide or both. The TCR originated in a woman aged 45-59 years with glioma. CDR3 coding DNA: TGTGCCAGCAGCTTAGTCCAGGGGGCTCACTATGGCTACACCTTC. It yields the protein CASSLVQGAHYGYTF. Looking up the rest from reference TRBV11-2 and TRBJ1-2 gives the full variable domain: EAGVAQSPRYKIIEKRQSVAFWCNPISGHATLYWYQQILGQGPKLLIQFQNNGVVDDSQLPKDRFSAERLKGVDSTLKIQPAKLEDSAVYLCASSLVQGAHYGYTFGSGTRLTVV.